A single sample is the source of the 11 T cell receptor beta chains below, sequenced in a study of identical twins. TCRdb reprocessed the 5' RACE reads via MiXCR and lists one record per CDR3 protein. Found here are about 720,000 distinct CDR3 sequences, roughly 18% of them singletons; the top ten hold around 14%. This sample was shared with a second study, whose subject was T cells expressing NK-cell markers.

Specimen: PBMCs. These receptors were obtained from a woman between 18 and 29 years old in good health.

This clonotype was seen more than once but under ten times. The V gene is TRBV27, the J gene TRBJ2-1, with 7 bases lining up with TRBD1. Germline CDR1 MNHEY, CDR2 SMNVEV (reference sequence). The CDR3 length is 15 residues. The junction had 7 bases not matched to a gene; V was cut back by 3 bases and J by 5 bases. CDR3 in DNA: TGTGCCAGCAGTTTCCGGGACAGACGGAACAATGAGCAGTTCTTC. This sequence encodes CASSFRDRRNNEQFF.

The chain joins TRBV12-3 or TRBV12-4 to TRBJ1-2; tentatively, D is TRBD1 (5 bases). V was clipped by 3 bases and J by 4 bases, with 18 bases between them. The CDR3 is made up of 16 amino acids. The CDR3 loop is CASSFRRGPTFYGYTF. The DNA of the CDR3 is TGTGCCAGCAGTTTTCGTCGGGGACCGACGTTCTATGGCTACACCTTC.

This clonotype was picked up a small number of times. The chain combines TRBV10-3 with TRBJ2-1, with TRBD1 matching 7 bases. The germline CDR1 and CDR2 sequences are ENHRY and SYGVKD. CDR3 size: 12 residues. The V segment lost 6 bases and the J segment 9 bases; nucleotides outside the gene matches: 5. The CDR3 DNA sequence: TGTGCCATCAGCACAGGGGCCGCTGAGCAGTTCTTC. Its protein is CAISTGAAEQFF.

The gene calls are TRBV12-3 or TRBV12-4 and TRBJ2-5, with 9 bases identical to TRBD1. The CDR3 loop spans 16 amino acids. Trimming took 7 bases from V and 3 from J; bases not matched to a gene: 12. In DNA, the CDR3 is TGTGCCAGCACCTTATTCACAGGGGGCTTAGAAGAGACCCAGTACTTC. This sequence encodes CASTLFTGGLEETQYF.

This clonotype was detected only a few times. The V gene is TRBV30, the J gene TRBJ2-7; the D gene is possibly TRBD2 (5 bases). The CDR3 has 12 amino acids. The V end lost 1 base, the J end lost 2 bases, and 6 bases lay between the germline ends. Germline V gives CDR1 GTSNPN, CDR2 SVGIG (reference sequence). This chain's CDR3 is CAWSGETYEQYF. Here the CDR3 DNA reads TGTGCCTGGAGTGGGGAGACCTACGAGCAGTACTTC.

The table lists this clonotype with many counts. This chain links TRBV5-1 with TRBJ2-7; possible D gene TRBD2, 5 bases. This CDR3 is 12 amino acids long. Germline V gene lookup returns CDR1 SGHRS and CDR2 YFSETQ. V was clipped by 5 bases and J by 7 bases, with 13 bases between them. CDR3 region: CASRLSGEEQYF. In DNA form, the CDR3 reads TGCGCCAGCAGATTAAGCGGTGAAGAGCAGTACTTC. Full variable domain (outside the CDR3, taken from reference TRBV5-1 and TRBJ2-7): KAGVTQTPRYLIKTRGQQVTLSCSPISGHRSVSWYQQTPGQGLQFLFEYFSETQRNKGNFPGRFSGRQFSNSRSEMNVSTLELGDSALYLCASRLSGEEQYFGPGTRLTVT.

V gene TRBV7-2 combines with J gene TRBJ2-7; perhaps TRBD2 as D (6 bases). The germline gives CDR1 SGHTA, CDR2 FQGNSA. V lost 1 base and J 3 bases, leaving 13 bases between the germline ends. CDR3 length: 15 amino acids. CDR3 sequence reads: CASSLVGSEVYEQYF. The CDR3 bases are TGTGCCAGCAGCTTAGTCGGGAGTGAAGTCTACGAGCAGTACTTC.

The chain joins TRBV29-1 to TRBJ2-1; D remains unclear. V was cut by 0 bases and J by 9 bases, with 15 bases left in between. Germline-derived CDR1 and CDR2 are SQVTM and ANQGSEA. This CDR3 contains 14 residues. The CDR3 DNA follows: TGCAGCGTTGAAGACTACCTTTTGGGCACTGAGCAGTTCTTC. Encoded protein: CSVEDYLLGTEQFF.

The chain combines TRBV12-3 or TRBV12-4 with TRBJ1-4; D gene unclear. V dropped 7 bases and J dropped 8 bases, with 14 bases sitting between them. The CDR3 consists of 13 residues. CDR3 in amino acids: CASTLGGEEKLFF. CDR3 DNA sequence: TGTGCCAGCACCCTAGGTGGGGAAGAAAAACTGTTTTTT.

V usage is TRBV3-1 and J usage is TRBJ2-1; 8 bases line up with TRBD1. Germline V lookup: CDR1 LGHDT, CDR2 YNNKEL (reference sequence). V was pared by 4 bases and J by 7 bases, with 12 bases of the junction left unmatched. This CDR3 has 16 amino acids. The CDR3 reads CASSPFIRGRLNEQFF. CDR3 coding DNA: TGTGCCAGCAGCCCCTTCATCAGGGGGCGTTTGAATGAGCAGTTCTTC.

The table lists this clonotype with a few counts. This chain links TRBV29-1 with TRBJ2-3; D is possibly TRBD1 (6 bases). CDR3 size: 15 residues. The V end lost 3 bases, the J end lost 2 bases, and 15 bases lay between the germline ends. Looked up from germline, CDR1 is SQVTM and CDR2 is ANQGSEA. The CDR3 is CSVDFQGMNTDTQYF. CDR3 in DNA: TGCAGCGTTGACTTCCAGGGGATGAACACAGATACGCAGTATTTT.